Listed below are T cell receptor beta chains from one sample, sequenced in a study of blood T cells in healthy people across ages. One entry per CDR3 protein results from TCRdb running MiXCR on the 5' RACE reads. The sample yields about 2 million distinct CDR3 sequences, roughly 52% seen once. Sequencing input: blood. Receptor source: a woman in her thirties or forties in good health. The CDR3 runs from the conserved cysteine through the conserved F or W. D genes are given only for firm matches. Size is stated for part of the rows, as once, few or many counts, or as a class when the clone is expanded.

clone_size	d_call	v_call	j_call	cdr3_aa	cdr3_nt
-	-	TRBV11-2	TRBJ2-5	CASSLSGGIQETRYF	TGTGCCAGCAGCTTGAGCGGAGGGATCCAAGAGACCCGGTACTTC
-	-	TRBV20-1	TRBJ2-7	CSARDRASPKTYEQYF	TGCAGTGCTAGAGATAGAGCCAGCCCGAAAACCTACGAGCAGTACTTC
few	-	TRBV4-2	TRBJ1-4	CASSQVATHNEKLFF	TGTGCCAGCAGCCAAGTCGCCACCCATAATGAAAAACTGTTTTTT
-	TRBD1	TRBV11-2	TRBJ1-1	CASSSTMFDPGQKNTEAFF	TGTGCCAGCAGCTCCACCATGTTTGATCCGGGACAGAAGAACACTGAAGCTTTCTTT
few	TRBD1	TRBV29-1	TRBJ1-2	CSVDGDRDYGYTF	TGCAGCGTTGATGGGGACAGGGACTATGGCTACACCTTC
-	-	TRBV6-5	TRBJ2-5	CASGSQAAQETQYF	TGTGCCAGCGGAAGCCAGGCAGCCCAAGAGACCCAGTACTTC
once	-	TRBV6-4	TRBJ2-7	CASSAKMTGEYEQYF	TGTGCCAGCAGTGCGAAAATGACAGGAGAATACGAGCAGTACTTC
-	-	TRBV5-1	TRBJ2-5	CASSEQGNQETQYF	TGCGCCAGCAGCGAACAGGGCAATCAAGAGACCCAGTACTTC
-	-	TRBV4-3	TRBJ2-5	CASSQDTGGIWTQYF	TGCGCCAGCAGCCAAGATACCGGGGGCATATGGACCCAGTACTTC
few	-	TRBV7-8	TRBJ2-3	CASSSIRTDTQYF	TGTGCCAGCAGCTCGATAAGGACAGATACGCAGTATTTT
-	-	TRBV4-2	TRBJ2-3	CASSQVSGHISTDTQYF	TGTGCCAGCAGCCAAGTCTCCGGACACATTAGCACAGATACGCAGTATTTT
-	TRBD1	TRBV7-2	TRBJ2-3	CASTRTGSTDTQYF	TGTGCCAGCACTCGGACAGGGAGCACAGATACGCAGTATTTT
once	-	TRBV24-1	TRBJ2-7	CAILRDNSYEQYF	TGTGCCATTCTCCGGGACAACTCCTACGAGCAGTACTTC
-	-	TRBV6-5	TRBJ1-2	CASGRDIGYTF	TGTGCCAGCGGACGGGACATTGGCTACACCTTC
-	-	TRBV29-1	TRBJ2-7	CSARESTPYEQYF	TGCAGCGCCAGGGAAAGCACTCCCTACGAGCAGTACTTC
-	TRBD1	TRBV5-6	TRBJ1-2	CASSLGRGFHGYTF	TGTGCCAGCAGCTTGGGCAGGGGGTTCCATGGCTACACCTTC
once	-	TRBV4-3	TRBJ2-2	CASSQDLASAANTGELFF	TGCGCCAGCAGCCAAGATCTGGCGAGCGCAGCGAACACCGGGGAGCTGTTTTTT
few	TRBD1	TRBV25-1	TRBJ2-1	CASSEQGTGANEQFF	TGTGCCAGCAGTGAACAAGGGACAGGGGCCAATGAGCAGTTCTTC
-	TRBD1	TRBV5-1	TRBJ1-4	CASSSSAMTGMPEKLFF	TGCGCCAGCAGCTCTTCCGCTATGACAGGGATGCCAGAAAAACTGTTTTTT
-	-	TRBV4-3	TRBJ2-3	CASSQDWALPPNPDTQYF	TGCGCCAGCAGCCAAGATTGGGCCCTCCCTCCCAATCCAGATACGCAGTATTTT
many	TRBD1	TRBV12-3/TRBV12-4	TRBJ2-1	CASSPRQGSYNEQFF	TGTGCCAGCAGTCCTCGACAGGGCTCCTACAATGAGCAGTTCTTC
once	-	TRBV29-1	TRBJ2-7	CSVDAGATSYEQYF	TGCAGCGTTGACGCAGGAGCTACCTCCTACGAGCAGTACTTC
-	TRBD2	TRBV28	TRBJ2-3	CASSRREGGVDPDTQYF	TGTGCCAGCAGCCGCCGGGAGGGTGGGGTCGACCCAGATACGCAGTATTTT
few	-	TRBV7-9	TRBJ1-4	CASSLSAGAPTNEKLFF	TGTGCCAGCAGCTTATCCGCAGGGGCCCCAACTAATGAAAAACTGTTTTTT
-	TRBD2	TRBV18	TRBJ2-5	CASSTLAGSDQTQYF	TGTGCCAGCTCAACACTAGCGGGGTCCGACCAGACCCAGTACTTC
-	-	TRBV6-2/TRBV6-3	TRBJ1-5	CASRATGKSNQPQHF	TGTGCCAGCAGGGCAACAGGGAAAAGCAATCAGCCCCAGCATTTT
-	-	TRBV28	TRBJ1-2	CASSEGRNYGYTF	TGTGCCAGCAGTGAAGGACGGAACTATGGCTACACCTTC